The clone carrying this T cell receptor beta chain has only a few counts. There are 9 residues in the CDR3. CDR1 is KGHDR, CDR2 SFDVKD, per germline. Trimming cost V 12 bases and J 7 bases, with 6 bases left between them. Using its own MiXCR run on the 5' RACE reads, TCRdb lists one record per CDR3 protein. In the table there are approximately 300,000 distinct CDR3 sequences, roughly 8.2% of which are singletons. The source of the sample is a study of T-cell memory formation after mild COVID-19. The specimen sequenced was PBMCs or a T cell subset sorted from them (not recorded which). The genes are TRBV24-1 and TRBJ2-1; D call uncertain. The sequence was collected from a man between 18 and 29 years old who had mild COVID-19 (a few samples of this study predate the infection). Cell type and time point are not known. Here the CDR3 reads CAPRNEQFF. The CDR3 bases are TGTGCCCCCCGTAATGAGCAGTTCTTC.